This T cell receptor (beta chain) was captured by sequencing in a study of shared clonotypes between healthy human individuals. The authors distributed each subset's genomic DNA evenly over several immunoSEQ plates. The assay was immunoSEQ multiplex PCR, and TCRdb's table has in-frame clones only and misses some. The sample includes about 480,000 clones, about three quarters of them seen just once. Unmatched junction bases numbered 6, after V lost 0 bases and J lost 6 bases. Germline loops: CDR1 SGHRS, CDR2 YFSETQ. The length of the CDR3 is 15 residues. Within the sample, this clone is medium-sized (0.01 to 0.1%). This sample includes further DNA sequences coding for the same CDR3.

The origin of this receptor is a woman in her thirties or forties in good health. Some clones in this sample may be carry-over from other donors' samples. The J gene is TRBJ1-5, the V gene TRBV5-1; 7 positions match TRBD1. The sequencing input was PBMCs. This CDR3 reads CASSLEGARGQPQHF. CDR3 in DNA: TGCGCCAGCAGCTTGGAGGGGGCTCGTGGTCAGCCCCAGCATTTT.